This TCR beta chain was identified during a study of T cells after yellow fever vaccination. General observations from the study: The presence of abundant clonotypes contaminating from the bulk population was possible in FACS-sorted repertoires. The secondary T-cell response peaked on day 5, not day 15, but was weaker.

TCRdb redid the calling of the 5' RACE reads with MiXCR, one entry per CDR3 protein. The data contain fewer than 650,000 distinct CDR3 sequences, 21% of them seen just once; the ten biggest clones take up about 16%. In its sample, this clonotype was seen a few times. Its antigen is unknown. CDR3 size: 17 residues. V trimming: 0 bases; J trimming: 4 bases; junction bases outside the gene matches: 9. Germline CDR1 SGHDT, CDR2 YYEEEE. The source is a man younger than 35 who received the YFV17D yellow fever vaccine. The sequencing here drew on PBMCs, taken roughly 20 days after the first yellow fever vaccination. V usage is TRBV5-6 and J usage is TRBJ2-3; 9 nucleotides align to TRBD1. CDR3 bases: TGTGCCAGCAGCTTGGTCTTTTCGGGACAGGGTGCAGATACGCAGTATTTT. It codes for CASSLVFSGQGADTQYF.